Following are 3 T cell receptor beta chains from one sample sequenced in a study of T cell responses to AZD1222 COVID-19 vaccine. Sequencing used immunoSEQ multiplex PCR; TCRdb keeps in-frame clones, though not all of them. The sample carries 110,000 or so clones, 70% to 90% recorded once. The sample was peripheral blood, taken on day 0 of AZD1222 vaccination. The receptors originated from an adult in good health.

This clone appeared a few times. The chain joins TRBV5-6 to TRBJ2-5; 9 bases map to TRBD2. This CDR3 is 13 amino acids long. After removal of 10 bases from V and 3 bases from J, the junction contained 7 bases not matched to a gene. Germline CDR1 reads SGHDT; CDR2 reads YYEEEE. The CDR3 loop is CAGGLAGEETQYF. The CDR3 nucleotides read TGTGCCGGAGGGTTAGCGGGAGAAGAGACCCAGTACTTC.

The CDR3 nucleotides are TGTGCCAGCAGTCCGACCGGGACAGGGGGCAGTAGGAACACTGAAGCTTTCTTT. Translation gives CASSPTGTGGSRNTEAFF. This chain uses TRBV28 with TRBJ1-1; 12 positions agree with TRBD1. Per germline, CDR1 MDHEN and CDR2 SYDVKM. The trim removed 5 bases at V and 1 base at J, leaving 11 bases unmatched. The CDR3 contains 18 residues.

The DNA for the CDR3 is TGTGCCAGCAGCTTATCCGATTACGAGCAGTACTTC. It codes for CASSLSDYEQYF. The V and J genes are TRBV5-4 and TRBJ2-7; D call uncertain. V was pared by 2 bases and J by 4 bases, with 7 bases between. This CDR3 spans 12 amino acids. Looked up from germline, CDR1 is SGHNT and CDR2 is YYREEE (reference sequence).